The source of this TCR beta chain is a study of T cell responses to AZD1222 COVID-19 vaccine. General observations from the study: Repertoire sampling happened only post peak T cell response. Clonal diversity was possibly underestimated, and the donors were mostly white British, with more females. Two AZD1222 doses significantly raised spike-specific TCR breadth and depth over controls.

The data were produced by immunoSEQ multiplex PCR, yet TCRdb's version contains in-frame clones alone and is incomplete. The sample includes 90,000 to 150,000 clones, roughly 86% of them seen just once. Whether given at about 4 or about 12 weeks, second doses were pooled. Note on this clone: Its specificity is unknown.

The material was peripheral blood, obtained 28 days after the second AZD1222 dose. The sequence came from an adult who received the AZD1222 COVID-19 vaccine.

The CDR3 bases are TGCGCCAGCAGCCAAGACCCCCCCAGGCTTAATTCACCCCTCCACTTT. Its translation is CASSQDPPRLNSPLHF. The chain uses TRBV4-1 and TRBJ1-6; no clear D. The V end lost 0 bases, the J end lost 6 bases, and 12 bases lay between the germline ends. Germline V gives CDR1 MGHRA, CDR2 YSYEKL. This CDR3 spans 16 amino acids.